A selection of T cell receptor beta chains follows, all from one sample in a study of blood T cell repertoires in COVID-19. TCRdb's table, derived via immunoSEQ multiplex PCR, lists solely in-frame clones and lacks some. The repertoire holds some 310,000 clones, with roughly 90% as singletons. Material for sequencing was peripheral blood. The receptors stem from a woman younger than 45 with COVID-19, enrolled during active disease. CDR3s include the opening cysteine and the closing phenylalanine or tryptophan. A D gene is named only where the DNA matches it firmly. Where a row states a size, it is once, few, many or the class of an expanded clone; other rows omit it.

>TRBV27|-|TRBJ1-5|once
TGTGCCAGCAGTTTACAGGGGTGGAATCAGCCCCAGCATTTT
CASSLQGWNQPQHF
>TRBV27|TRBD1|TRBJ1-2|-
TGTGCCAGCAGTTTCGCCGGGACAGTCTATGGCTACACCTTC
CASSFAGTVYGYTF
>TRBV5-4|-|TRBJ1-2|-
TGTGCCAGCAGCTTGGCGTCGGACAGACCCTATGGCTACACCTTC
CASSLASDRPYGYTF
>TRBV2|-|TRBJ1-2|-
TGTGCCAGCAGTACCAGGGGCGCCTCTGACGGCTACACCTTC
CASSTRGASDGYTF
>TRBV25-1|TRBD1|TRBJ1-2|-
TGTGCCAGCGGTGACAGGGAAAATGGCTACACCTTC
CASGDRENGYTF
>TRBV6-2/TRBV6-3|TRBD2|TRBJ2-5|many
TGTGCCAGCAGTTCGGTGGAACTAGCGGTCGGAGCCCAGTACTTC
CASSSVELAVGAQYF
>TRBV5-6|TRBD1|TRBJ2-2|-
TGTGCCAGCAGCTTTCGGTGGACAGGGGGCGAGCTGTTTTTT
CASSFRWTGGELFF
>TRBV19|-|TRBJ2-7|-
TGTGCCAGTAGTGTCTACGGGAGCTCCTACGAGCAGTACTTC
CASSVYGSSYEQYF
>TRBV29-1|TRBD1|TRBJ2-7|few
TGCAGCGGTACGGGACAGGGGACCCTTTCAGGTTACGAGCAGTACTTC
CSGTGQGTLSGYEQYF
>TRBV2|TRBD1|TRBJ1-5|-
TGTGCCAGCAGTCCACGGACAGGAAATAATCAGCCCCAGCATTTT
CASSPRTGNNQPQHF
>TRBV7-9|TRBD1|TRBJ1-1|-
TGTGCCAGCAGCTTTTGGACAGGGGGTGTGAACACTGAAGCTTTCTTT
CASSFWTGGVNTEAFF
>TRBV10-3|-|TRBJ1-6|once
TGTGCCATCAGTGAGGCAGACAGTAACAATTCACCCCTCCACTTT
CAISEADSNNSPLHF
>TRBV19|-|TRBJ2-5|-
TGTGCCAGTAGTATAGCCCCTCAAGAGACCCAGTACTTC
CASSIAPQETQYF
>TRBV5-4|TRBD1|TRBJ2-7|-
TGTGCCAGCAGCTTGGCGGGGACAGGGCGCGAGCAGTACTTC
CASSLAGTGREQYF
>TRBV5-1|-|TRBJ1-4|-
TGCGCCAGCAGCTTGGAAAGCGCCTCGGGAGGAAAACTGTTTTTT
CASSLESASGGKLFF
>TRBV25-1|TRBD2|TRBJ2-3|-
TGTGCCAGCAGTGAAGAGCGAGGGAGGGCCGCGGCAGATACGCAGTATTTT
CASSEERGRAAADTQYF
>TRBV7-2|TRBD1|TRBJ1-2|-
TGTGCCAGCAGATATATGACAGGGGCGGACGGTGGCTACACCTTC
CASRYMTGADGGYTF
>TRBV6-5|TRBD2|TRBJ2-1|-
TGTGCCACGGCGGGACTAGCGGGAAACAATGAGCAGTTCTTC
CATAGLAGNNEQFF
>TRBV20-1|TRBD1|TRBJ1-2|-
TGCAGTGCTAGACCACAGGGGGGCCTCCTGTTC
CSARPQGGLLF
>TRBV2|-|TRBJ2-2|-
TGTGCCAGCAGTCCGTTAACAGGCACCGGGGAGCTGTTTTTT
CASSPLTGTGELFF
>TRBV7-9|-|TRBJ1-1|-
TGTGCCAGCAGCTTACAACAGGGTTGGGACACTGAAGCTTTCTTT
CASSLQQGWDTEAFF
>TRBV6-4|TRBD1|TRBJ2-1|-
TGTGCCAGCAGTGCGCGACAGGGAGCCCCTCATGAGCAGTTCTTC
CASSARQGAPHEQFF
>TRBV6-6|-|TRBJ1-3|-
TGTGCCAGCAGTTCCAAAAGCCAGGGAGGAAACACCATATATTTT
CASSSKSQGGNTIYF
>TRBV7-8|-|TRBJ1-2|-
TGTGCCAGCAGCTTAGAACCCATTCGACTGGGCTACACCTTC
CASSLEPIRLGYTF
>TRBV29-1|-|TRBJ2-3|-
TGCAGCGTTGAAGATCCAGCGGACACAGATACGCAGTATTTT
CSVEDPADTDTQYF
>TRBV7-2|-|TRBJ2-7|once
TGTGCCAGCAGCTTAGTGTACGGTAACTCCTACGAGCAGTACTTC
CASSLVYGNSYEQYF
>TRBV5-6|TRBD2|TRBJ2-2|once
TGTGCCAGCAGCTTAGGTAGCGGGAGAAGCGGGGAGCTGTTTTTT
CASSLGSGRSGELFF
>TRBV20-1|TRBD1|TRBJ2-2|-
TGCAGTGCTAGTTCAGGGGGCGACACCGGGGAGCTGTTTTTT
CSASSGGDTGELFF
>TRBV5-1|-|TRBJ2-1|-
TGCGCCAGCAGCTTAAGGCGGGTAAGCTCCTACAATGAGCAGTTCTTC
CASSLRRVSSYNEQFF